Below are 13 T cell receptor beta chains sequenced from a single sample in a study of cytomegalovirus exposure and HLA in healthy donors. Libraries were prepared by immunoSEQ multiplex PCR; TCRdb keeps only in-frame clonotypes and omits some of them. This sample has hundreds of thousands of clones, with roughly 88% found just once. The sequenced sample consisted of PBMCs. Receptor source: a woman aged 18 to 35 in good health and CMV-seronegative.

V and J are TRBV5-1 and TRBJ2-2; 7 bases align to TRBD1. CDR1 is SGHRS and CDR2 is YFSETQ in the germline V gene. This CDR3 is built from 15 residues. V lost 1 base to trimming and J lost 6 bases; unmatched junction nucleotides: 6. The DNA of the CDR3 is TGCGCCAGCAGCTTGAAGACAGGGTGGGCCGGGGAGCTGTTTTTT. It is translated as CASSLKTGWAGELFF.

The genes are TRBV25-1 and TRBJ1-6; no definite D call. The germline V gene has CDR1 MGHDK and CDR2 SYGVNS. The V gene lost 5 bases and the J gene lost 10 bases, with 15 bases spanning the gap. CDR3 length: 14 residues. The CDR3 DNA sequence: TGTGCCAGCAGTTGGAGGTCCCCGTGGTCACCCCTCCACTTT. Residues: CASSWRSPWSPLHF.

This clone was counted only a few times. The chain is built from TRBV7-9 and TRBJ2-7; no clear D. The V gene lost 6 bases and the J gene lost 0 bases, with 15 bases spanning the gap. CDR1 is SEHNR and CDR2 is FQNEAQ in the germline V gene (reference sequence). This CDR3 comprises 15 residues. CDR3 DNA sequence: TGTGCCAGCAGTCCCGAGGTCGCAAGCTCCTACGAGCAGTACTTC. Its translation: CASSPEVASSYEQYF.

The chain joins TRBV29-1 to TRBJ1-1, with a possible D match to TRBD1 (5 bases). Germline lookup yields CDR1 SQVTM and CDR2 ANQGSEA. The CDR3 runs to 12 residues. V lost 6 bases and J lost 4, with 12 bases in between. The CDR3: CSVRGGGTEAFF. The CDR3 bases are TGCAGCGTCCGGGGGGGAGGCACTGAAGCTTTCTTT.

Concerning this clone: At one end, the junction sequence differs from germline, possibly due to a read error. The chain carries TRBV7-9 and TRBJ2-7, with 10 positions matching TRBD1. The CDR3 spans 12 residues. Per germline, CDR1 SEHNR and CDR2 FQNEAQ (reference sequence). The CDR3 loop is CASSLGDRGLDF. As DNA, the CDR3 is TGTGCCAGCAGCTTAGGGGACAGGGGATTGGACTTC.

This clone came up a few times. The chain is built from TRBV6-6 and TRBJ2-1; the D is unclear. The length of the CDR3 is 11 residues. The V end lost 10 bases, the J end lost 8 bases, and 12 bases lay between the germline ends. The germline CDR1 and CDR2 sequences are MNHNY and SVGAGI (reference sequence). The CDR3 loop reads CATTKSDEQFF. The DNA of the CDR3 is TGTGCCACCACTAAATCGGATGAGCAGTTCTTC.

The chain links TRBV30 to TRBJ2-1; TRBD2 matches at 13 bases. With 3 bases clipped from V and 8 bases from J, the junction kept 10 bases outside the gene matches. Per the germline V gene, CDR1 is GTSNPN and CDR2 is SVGIG (reference sequence). This CDR3 spans 16 amino acids. The CDR3, as DNA: TGTGCCTGGAGACGCGGACTAGCGGGAGCGGGGGATGAGCAGTTCTTC. Encoded protein: CAWRRGLAGAGDEQFF.

This sequence joins TRBV11-2 and TRBJ1-2, with 7 bases aligning to TRBD1. The germline V gene has CDR1 SGHAT and CDR2 FQNNGV. Trimming cost V 1 base and J 4 bases; bases outside gene matches: 6. This CDR3 is built from 15 residues. The CDR3: CASSLGPTGTYGYTF. CDR3 nucleotides: TGTGCCAGCAGCTTAGGGCCGACAGGGACCTATGGCTACACCTTC. Full variable domain (outside the CDR3, taken from reference TRBV11-2 and TRBJ1-2): EAGVAQSPRYKIIEKRQSVAFWCNPISGHATLYWYQQILGQGPKLLIQFQNNGVVDDSQLPKDRFSAERLKGVDSTLKIQPAKLEDSAVYLCASSLGPTGTYGYTFGSGTRLTVV.

The chain employs TRBV18 and TRBJ2-5; D remains unclear. Germline lookup yields CDR1 KGHSH and CDR2 LQKENI. The CDR3 is 14 residues long. V gave up 0 bases and J gave up 2 bases, with 7 bases separating them. This chain's CDR3 is CASSPPFSQETQYF. The CDR3, as DNA: TGTGCCAGCTCACCACCTTTCAGTCAAGAGACCCAGTACTTC.

The J gene is TRBJ1-1, the V gene TRBV6-1; 7 bases align to TRBD1. This CDR3 contains 18 residues. The V gene's germline CDR1 is MNHNS and CDR2 SASEGT. The J segment lost 5 bases and the V segment lost 0 bases, leaving 15 bases of the junction unmatched. This CDR3 is CASSEAVSGGAYRTEAFF. The CDR3 coding sequence is TGTGCCAGCAGTGAAGCGGTTTCAGGGGGTGCTTATCGGACTGAAGCTTTCTTT.

The rearrangement joins TRBV30 to TRBJ1-2; 7 bases are a match to TRBD1. V was pared by 4 bases and J by 7 bases, with 12 bases of the junction left unmatched. Germline V lookup: CDR1 GTSNPN, CDR2 SVGIG (reference sequence). This CDR3 comprises 14 residues. CDR3 DNA: TGTGCCTGGACCGGCGGAGACAGGGTCGGTGGCTACACCTTC. As protein: CAWTGGDRVGGYTF.

This clone is medium-sized in the sample. This rearrangement joins TRBV19 to TRBJ2-2; a weak D match, TRBD2 (6 bases). The germline V gene has CDR1 LNHDA and CDR2 SQIVND (reference sequence). Deletions cut 3 bases from V and 6 bases from J, with 11 bases between. This CDR3 is 14 amino acids long. Written as DNA, the CDR3 is TGTGCCAGTAGTATTCGAACGGGGGCCGGGGAGCTGTTTTTT. This sequence encodes CASSIRTGAGELFF.

This chain connects TRBV7-6 to TRBJ1-1; TRBD1 matches at 8 bases. Germline trimming cut 4 bases from V and 5 bases from J; bases unmatched to any gene: 3. The V gene's germline CDR1 is SGHVS and CDR2 FNYEAQ. This CDR3 comprises 13 residues. The CDR3 DNA follows: TGTGCCAGCAGCTCGGACAGGGCGACTGAAGCTTTCTTT. It codes for CASSSDRATEAFF.